A single sample gave rise to the 18 T cell receptor beta chains below, sequenced in a study of human thymus T cells. Surgeons resected thymus tissue during corrective heart surgery. Clones were read by immunoSEQ multiplex PCR, and TCRdb kept only the in-frame ones, dropping some. The sample contains 100,000 to 150,000 clones, around 94% of which appear only once. Source material: thymus tissue. The receptors come from a boy less than two years old with a congenital heart defect but otherwise immunologically healthy.

The rearrangement uses TRBV6-1 and TRBJ2-1; tentatively, D is TRBD1 or TRBD2 (6 bases each). CDR1 is MNHNS, CDR2 SASEGT, per germline. V was cut by 11 bases and J by 8 bases, with 16 bases left in between. The CDR3 contains 12 residues. This CDR3 reads CAARRGRYEQFF. In nucleotides, the CDR3 is TGTGCCGCTAGAAGGGGGAGGTATGAGCAGTTCTTC.

CDR3 sequence: CASSQVLSTSGGYLRREQYF. The CDR3 nucleotides are TGCGCCAGCAGCCAAGTTTTATCGACTAGCGGGGGTTACCTGCGGCGGGAGCAGTACTTC. This sequence joins TRBV4-1 and TRBJ2-7; 12 nucleotides align to TRBD2. The CDR3 has 20 residues. Germline V gene sequence: CDR1 MGHRA, CDR2 YSYEKL. V lost 1 base and J lost 7; bases outside the gene matches: 20.

V gene TRBV18 combines with J gene TRBJ2-1; 7 bases map to TRBD1. The CDR3 has 16 residues. CDR1 is KGHSH and CDR2 is LQKENI in the germline V gene. Trimming cost V 5 bases and J 0 bases; bases outside gene matches: 7. The CDR3 reads CASSGQARRSYNEQFF. CDR3 DNA: TGTGCCAGCTCAGGACAGGCCCGTCGCTCCTACAATGAGCAGTTCTTC.

The V gene is TRBV7-9, the J gene TRBJ1-1, with a tentative D call TRBD1 (6 bases). Germline lookup yields CDR1 SEHNR and CDR2 FQNEAQ (reference sequence). V dropped 5 bases and J dropped 11 bases, with 12 bases sitting between them. The CDR3 covers 11 residues. The CDR3 region has the DNA TGTGCCAGCAGCCCGCAGGGGTCGGCTTTCTTT. Encoded protein: CASSPQGSAFF.

This chain links TRBV4-2 with TRBJ1-1; D unresolved. Germline CDR1 is LGHNA and CDR2 is YNFKEQ. The CDR3 loop spans 15 amino acids. V shed 3 bases and J shed 0 bases, with 11 bases lying between them. The CDR3 region has the DNA TGTGCCAGCAGCCAGGCCCAGCCGGTGAACACTGAAGCTTTCTTT. As protein: CASSQAQPVNTEAFF.

The chain is built from TRBV5-6 and TRBJ1-3, with unresolved D. V lost 2 bases, J lost 4 bases, and 16 bases lay in between. CDR3 length: 16 amino acids. Germline CDR1 is SGHDT and CDR2 is YYEEEE. In DNA, the CDR3 is TGTGCCAGCAGCTTTATGACCTTCTGGGTCGGAAACACCATATATTTT. The encoded protein is CASSFMTFWVGNTIYF.

The chain couples TRBV11-2 to TRBJ2-1; D is ambiguous. Per the germline V gene, CDR1 is SGHAT and CDR2 is FQNNGV. This CDR3 spans 12 amino acids. V was cut by 5 bases and J by 8 bases, with 10 bases left in between. CDR3 sequence: CASSLSVDEQFF. CDR3 nucleotides: TGTGCCAGCAGCCTTTCTGTCGATGAGCAGTTCTTC. Filled out from reference TRBV11-2 and TRBJ2-1, the complete variable domain reads EAGVAQSPRYKIIEKRQSVAFWCNPISGHATLYWYQQILGQGPKLLIQFQNNGVVDDSQLPKDRFSAERLKGVDSTLKIQPAKLEDSAVYLCASSLSVDEQFFGPGTRLTVL.

The chain uses TRBV5-6 and TRBJ2-1, with 11 bases that match TRBD1. The CDR3 runs 17 residues. The germline gives CDR1 SGHDT, CDR2 YYEEEE. With V trimmed by 4 bases and J by 0 bases, 6 bases remained unmatched. This CDR3 is CASSREGTGGSYNEQFF. The DNA of the CDR3 is TGTGCCAGCAGCCGGGAGGGGACAGGGGGCTCCTACAATGAGCAGTTCTTC.

This chain connects TRBV28 to TRBJ2-1; TRBD2 aligns across 11 bases. Germline lookup yields CDR1 MDHEN and CDR2 SYDVKM. V dropped 2 bases and J dropped 4; count of bases not matched to a gene: 10. The CDR3 length is 18 residues. The chain's CDR3 is CASSLGGSGGALYNEQFF. As DNA, the CDR3 is TGTGCCAGCAGTTTAGGCGGTAGCGGGGGGGCCTTGTACAATGAGCAGTTCTTC.

The chain couples TRBV13 to TRBJ2-3; possibly TRBD2 for D (6 bases). Trimming left V 2 bases short and J 0 bases short, with 9 bases between. This CDR3 is 15 amino acids long. Germline CDR1 and CDR2: PRHDT and FYEKMQ (reference sequence). This CDR3 is CASSLRRGSTDTQYF. The DNA for the CDR3 is TGTGCCAGCAGCTTACGTCGGGGGAGCACAGATACGCAGTATTTT.

This clone was counted between two and nine times. The V gene is TRBV6-1, the J gene TRBJ1-6; possible D gene TRBD1, 5 bases. CDR3 length: 15 amino acids. Trimming pared 6 bases from V and 10 bases from J, leaving 19 bases between. Per germline, CDR1 MNHNS and CDR2 SASEGT. This CDR3 reads CASSLVQGAYSPLHF. The CDR3 DNA reads as TGTGCCAGCAGCCTAGTTCAGGGAGCTTACTCACCCCTCCACTTT.

V gene TRBV9 combines with J gene TRBJ2-1, with 11 bases fitting TRBD2. The CDR3 extends over 16 amino acids. Germline assignment: CDR1 SGDLS and CDR2 YYNGEE. Trimming cost V 3 bases and J 5 bases; bases outside gene matches: 7. The CDR3 sequence: CASSAPIAGGNNEQFF. The CDR3 DNA is TGTGCCAGCAGCGCCCCGATAGCGGGGGGGAACAATGAGCAGTTCTTC. The full variable domain, completed using reference TRBV9 and TRBJ2-1, is DSGVTQTPKHLITATGQRVTLRCSPRSGDLSVYWYQQSLDQGLQFLIQYYNGEERAKGNILERFSAQQFPDLHSELNLSSLELGDSALYFCASSAPIAGGNNEQFFGPGTRLTVL.

The chain combines TRBV19 with TRBJ1-6, with D tentatively TRBD1 (5 bases). Germline V gives CDR1 LNHDA, CDR2 SQIVND (reference sequence). The CDR3 is 13 residues long. The V end lost 4 bases, the J end lost 10 bases, and 11 bases lay between the germline ends. The CDR3 reads CASSTRAESPLHF. The CDR3 nucleotides read TGTGCCAGTAGTACCAGGGCGGAGTCACCCCTCCACTTT.

The chain couples TRBV9 to TRBJ2-1, with 9 positions matching TRBD2. Germline loops: CDR1 SGDLS, CDR2 YYNGEE. CDR3 length: 15 residues. Trimming at V came to 4 bases and at J to 4 bases, leaving 6 bases not matched to a gene. The CDR3 DNA sequence: TGTGCCAGCAGCCCCCGGGCGGGGGGGTACAATGAGCAGTTCTTC. It is translated as CASSPRAGGYNEQFF. The full variable domain, with the rest looked up from reference TRBV9 and TRBJ2-1, is DSGVTQTPKHLITATGQRVTLRCSPRSGDLSVYWYQQSLDQGLQFLIQYYNGEERAKGNILERFSAQQFPDLHSELNLSSLELGDSALYFCASSPRAGGYNEQFFGPGTRLTVL.

The V gene is TRBV28, the J gene TRBJ1-5; 10 nucleotides agree with TRBD1. The V and J ends lost 6 bases and 7 bases, in that order; junction bases with no gene match: 9. CDR3 size: 15 residues. The germline V gene has CDR1 MDHEN and CDR2 SYDVKM. CDR3 region: CASSNDRGRRQPQHF. The CDR3 DNA reads as TGTGCCAGCAGCAACGACAGGGGGCGAAGGCAGCCCCAGCATTTT.

V and J are TRBV28 and TRBJ1-5, with TRBD1 matching over 11 bases. CDR3 size: 15 residues. Germline V lookup: CDR1 MDHEN, CDR2 SYDVKM. V shed 5 bases, J shed 7 bases, and the junction held 7 bases outside the gene matches. The CDR3 DNA is TGTGCCAGCAGTGGGGGACAGGGGGGTAAACAGCCCCAGCATTTT. This sequence encodes CASSGGQGGKQPQHF.

About this clone: The conserved final phenylalanine or tryptophan is absent from the CDR3, which likely points to a read error. No DNA is shown, since the ends of the CDR3 on it are uncertain; the CDR3 is the one TCRdb lists. V gene TRBV20-1 combines with J gene TRBJ1-1. CDR1 is DFQATT, CDR2 SNEGSKA, per germline (reference sequence). The CDR3 is 9 amino acids long, termini counted. The chain's CDR3 is CSAKPGGSG.

The CDR3 protein is CASSKCCEQYF. The CDR3 DNA reads as TGTGCCAGCAGCAAGTGTTGCGAGCAGTACTTC. V and J are TRBV21-1 and TRBJ2-7. TRBV21-1 represents a pseudogene. This CDR3 region has 11 residues.